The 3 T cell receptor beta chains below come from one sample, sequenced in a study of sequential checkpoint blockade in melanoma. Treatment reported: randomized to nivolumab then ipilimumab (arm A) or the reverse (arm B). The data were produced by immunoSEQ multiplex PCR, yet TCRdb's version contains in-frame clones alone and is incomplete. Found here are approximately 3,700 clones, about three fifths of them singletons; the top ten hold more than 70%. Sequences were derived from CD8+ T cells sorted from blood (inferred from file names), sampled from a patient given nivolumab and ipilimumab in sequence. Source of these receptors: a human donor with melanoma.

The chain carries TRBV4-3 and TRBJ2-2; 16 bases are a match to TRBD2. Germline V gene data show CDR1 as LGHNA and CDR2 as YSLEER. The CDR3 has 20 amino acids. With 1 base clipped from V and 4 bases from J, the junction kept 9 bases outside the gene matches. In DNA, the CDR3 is TGCGCCAGCAGCCAAGTGGGTCCGGGACTAGCGGGAGGGACCACCGGGGAGCTGTTTTTT. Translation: CASSQVGPGLAGGTTGELFF.

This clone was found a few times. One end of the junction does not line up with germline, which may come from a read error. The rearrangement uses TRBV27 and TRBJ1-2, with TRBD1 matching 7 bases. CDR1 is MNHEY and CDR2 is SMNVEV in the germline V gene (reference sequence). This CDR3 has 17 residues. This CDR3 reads CTSSSDRRGPSNYRYTF. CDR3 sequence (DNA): TGTACCAGCAGTTCGGACAGGAGGGGACCCTCGAACTATCGCTACACCTTC.

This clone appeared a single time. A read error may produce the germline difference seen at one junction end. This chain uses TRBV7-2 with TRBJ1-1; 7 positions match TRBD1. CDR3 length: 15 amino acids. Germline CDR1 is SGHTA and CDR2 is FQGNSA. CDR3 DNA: TGTGCCAGCAGCGTAGCCCTTGGACAGGATACTGAAGCTTTCTTT. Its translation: CASSVALGQDTEAFF.